Below are 19 T cell receptor beta chains sequenced from a single sample in a study of OX40 agonist ivuxolimab in advanced cancers. Sequenced by immunoSEQ multiplex PCR; TCRdb stores in-frame clones only, minus some. This sample has about 120,000 clones, with 90% to 95% found just once. Sequences were derived from CD4+ or CD8+ T cells sorted from blood, sampled in a trial of the OX40 agonist ivuxolimab. All receptors derive from an adult with an advanced solid tumor such as melanoma, head and neck, liver or kidney cancer.

This chain connects TRBV7-9 to TRBJ1-1; D possibly corresponds to TRBD1 (6 bases). The V end was cut by 5 bases, the J end by 1 base, with 14 bases between. CDR3 length: 15 amino acids. Germline V gene data show CDR1 as SEHNR and CDR2 as FQNEAQ (reference sequence). CDR3 nucleotides: TGTGCCAGCAGCCCGAGGGACATCTCGAACACTGAAGCTTTCTTT. This translates into CASSPRDISNTEAFF.

V and J are TRBV7-2 and TRBJ1-2; 11 bases fit TRBD1. The junction had 4 bases not matched to a gene; V was cut back by 0 bases and J by 4 bases. The germline V gene encodes CDR1 SGHTA and CDR2 FQGNSA. This CDR3 has 16 amino acids. The CDR3 region has the DNA TGTGCCAGCAGCTTAGCACGGACAGGGGGCGGCTATGGCTACACCTTC. Translated, it gives CASSLARTGGGYGYTF.

This clone occurred once. The V and J genes are TRBV5-1 and TRBJ2-1; D unclear. Germline assignment: CDR1 SGHRS and CDR2 YFSETQ. V lost 1 base and J 5 bases, leaving 13 bases between the germline ends. This CDR3 spans 15 amino acids. For the CDR3, the DNA is TGCGCCAGCAGCTTGTCCCCCGGCAGCCACAATGAGCAGTTCTTC. Protein: CASSLSPGSHNEQFF.

This sequence joins TRBV14 and TRBJ2-7; 7 nucleotides match TRBD2. CDR3 size: 19 residues. The germline V gene has CDR1 SGHDN and CDR2 FVKESK. Unmatched junction bases numbered 20, after V lost 3 bases and J lost 3 bases. The CDR3 loop reads CASSHFSPRGGGGSYEQYF. The CDR3 nucleotides are TGTGCCAGCAGCCACTTTTCTCCACGTGGGGGGGGAGGCAGCTACGAGCAGTACTTC.

V usage is TRBV7-9 and J usage is TRBJ1-5, with D perhaps matching TRBD1 (5 bases). The CDR3 length is 15 residues. Between the trimmed V and J ends, which lost 1 base and 2 bases, there was a span of 9 bases. CDR1 and CDR2 from the germline V gene are SEHNR and FQNEAQ (reference sequence). The CDR3 spells CASSLEGLGNQPQHF. CDR3 nucleotides: TGTGCCAGCAGCTTAGAGGGGCTGGGCAATCAGCCCCAGCATTTT.

The gene calls are TRBV19 and TRBJ2-1, with 10 positions matching TRBD2. V shed 7 bases and J 10 bases; nucleotides not matched to a gene: 16. The CDR3 runs 16 residues. Germline V gives CDR1 LNHDA, CDR2 SQIVND (reference sequence). Written as DNA, the CDR3 is TGTGCCAGTACCTCGAGGGGGCTAGCGGGAGAGCGGGAGCAGTTCTTC. It is translated as CASTSRGLAGEREQFF.

This clone has more than one count but fewer than ten. This CDR3 reads CASSLTGGPRSPLHF. CDR3 DNA sequence: TGTGCCAGCAGCCTAACAGGGGGTCCACGGTCACCCCTCCACTTT. The V gene is TRBV7-6, the J gene TRBJ1-6; TRBD1 aligns across 8 bases. This CDR3 has 15 residues. Per germline, CDR1 SGHVS and CDR2 FNYEAQ. V trimming: 5 bases; J trimming: 10 bases; junction bases outside the gene matches: 10.

This sequence joins TRBV7-2 and TRBJ1-1, with a tentative D call TRBD1 (5 bases). The CDR3 has 14 amino acids. Trimming removed 4 bases at V and 3 bases at J, with 12 bases between. Germline V CDR1 and CDR2: SGHTA, FQGNSA. The CDR3 reads CASSWGRSDTEAFF. In DNA, the CDR3 is TGTGCCAGCAGCTGGGGGAGGTCGGACACTGAAGCTTTCTTT.

This sequence joins TRBV6-5 and TRBJ1-6; D is unresolved. CDR3 size: 9 residues. V was pared by 11 bases and J by 13 bases, with 9 bases between. The germline gives CDR1 MNHEY, CDR2 SVGAGI. DNA for the CDR3: TGTGCCGTGACTTTTCCCCTCCACTTT. Its protein is CAVTFPLHF.

This chain links TRBV7-6 with TRBJ2-1; 9 nucleotides match TRBD2. The CDR3 sequence is 17 residues long. V shed 5 bases and J 8 bases; nucleotides not matched to a gene: 16. Germline CDR1 and CDR2: SGHVS and FNYEAQ. The CDR3 loop is CASSPPRGSGRLDEQFF. The DNA for the CDR3 is TGTGCCAGCAGCCCCCCCCGCGGTAGCGGGAGACTCGATGAGCAGTTCTTC.

The chain links TRBV6-9 to TRBJ1-6; 7 bases align to TRBD1. CDR3 length equals 13 residues. V trimming: 9 bases; J trimming: 7 bases; junction bases outside the gene matches: 6. Germline CDR1 is MNHGY and CDR2 is SVAAGI. This CDR3 reads CASNRGKNSPLHF. DNA for the CDR3: TGTGCCAGTAACAGGGGAAAGAATTCACCCCTCCACTTT.

The chain uses TRBV12-5 and TRBJ2-3, with D unresolved. CDR3 length: 13 residues. The V gene lost 1 base and the J gene lost 3 bases, with 5 bases spanning the gap. Germline CDR1 LGHNT, CDR2 FRNRAP. The CDR3 coding sequence is TGTGCTAGTGGTTTGGATGAGACAGATACGCAGTATTTT. This translates into CASGLDETDTQYF.

V usage is TRBV7-3 and J usage is TRBJ2-5; D remains unclear. Trimming removed 5 bases at V and 5 bases at J, with 12 bases between. Germline CDR1 is SGHTA and CDR2 is FQGTGA. CDR3 length: 13 amino acids. The CDR3 region is CASSPILGETQYF. The CDR3 nucleotides read TGTGCCAGCAGCCCCATCCTCGGCGAGACCCAGTACTTC.

The chain carries TRBV18 and TRBJ1-1, with a weak D call TRBD1 (6 bases). Germline V gene sequence: CDR1 KGHSH, CDR2 LQKENI. V gave up 6 bases and J gave up 0 bases, with 17 bases separating them. CDR3 length: 16 residues. The CDR3 nucleotides read TGTGCCAGCTCGCAAGCCGGAGGGGGTTTGAACACTGAAGCTTTCTTT. Protein sequence: CASSQAGGGLNTEAFF. The complete variable domain, with remaining parts taken from reference TRBV18 and TRBJ1-1, reads NAGVMQNPRHLVRRRGQEARLRCSPMKGHSHVYWYRQLPEEGLKFMVYLQKENIIDESGMPKERFSAEFPKEGPSILRIQQVVRGDSAAYFCASSQAGGGLNTEAFFGQGTRLTVV.

The chain is built from TRBV27 and TRBJ2-7, with TRBD1 matching 10 bases. V shed 3 bases, J shed 4 bases, and the junction held 6 bases outside the gene matches. CDR1 MNHEY and CDR2 SMNVEV come from the germline V gene (reference sequence). CDR3 length equals 15 residues. The CDR3: CASSFYGTGEYEQYF. The CDR3 DNA reads as TGTGCCAGCAGTTTCTACGGGACAGGGGAATACGAGCAGTACTTC.

This clone was seen only once. The chain joins TRBV28 to TRBJ1-2; D is unclear. CDR3 length: 13 amino acids. The V and J ends lost 4 bases and 5 bases respectively, with 11 bases between them. Germline CDR1 and CDR2: MDHEN and SYDVKM. The CDR3 nucleotides are TGTGCCAGCAGTTCGGGTTTTTTTTATGGCTACACCTTC. As protein: CASSSGFFYGYTF.

The V call is TRBV18, the J call TRBJ2-1; the D is unclear. In germline, CDR1 is KGHSH, CDR2 LQKENI. The length of the CDR3 is 14 residues. V lost 2 bases to trimming and J lost 2 bases, with 7 bases between them. The DNA of the CDR3 is TGTGCCAGCTCACCAGAATATCCCTACAATGAGCAGTTCTTC. This codes for CASSPEYPYNEQFF.

The chain uses TRBV12-2 and TRBJ1-6. TRBV12-2 is classified as a pseudogene. CDR3 size: 17 residues. As DNA, the CDR3 is TGTGCAAGTCGCTCTCTGTCGTGCAGCCACTATAATTCACCCCTCCACTTT. It codes for CASRSLSCSHYNSPLHF.

CDR3 coding DNA: TGTGCCAGCAGCTTGCTACAGGGTTTTAACACCGGGGAGCTGTTTTTT. It specifies CASSLLQGFNTGELFF. The rearrangement links TRBV7-9 to TRBJ2-2; perhaps TRBD1 as D (6 bases). Germline CDR1 and CDR2: SEHNR and FQNEAQ (reference sequence). Between the trimmed V and J ends, which lost 3 bases and 2 bases, there was a span of 13 bases. This CDR3 spans 16 amino acids. The full variable domain, with the rest looked up from reference TRBV7-9 and TRBJ2-2, is DTGVSQNPRHKITKRGQNVTFRCDPISEHNRLYWYRQTLGQGPEFLTYFQNEAQLEKSRLLSDRFSAERPKGSFSTLEIQRTEQGDSAMYLCASSLLQGFNTGELFFGEGSRLTVL.